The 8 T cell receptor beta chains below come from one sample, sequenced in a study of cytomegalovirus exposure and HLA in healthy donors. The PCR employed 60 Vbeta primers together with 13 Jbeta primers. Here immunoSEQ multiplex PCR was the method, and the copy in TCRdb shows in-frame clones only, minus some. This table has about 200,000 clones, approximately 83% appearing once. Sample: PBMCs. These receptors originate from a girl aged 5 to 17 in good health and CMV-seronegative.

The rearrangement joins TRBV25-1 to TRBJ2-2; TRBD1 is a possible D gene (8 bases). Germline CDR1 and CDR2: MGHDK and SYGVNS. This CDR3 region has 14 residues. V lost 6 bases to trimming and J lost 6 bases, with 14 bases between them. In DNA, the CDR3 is TGTGCCAGCAGATCCACAGGGGGGGCCGGGGAGCTGTTTTTT. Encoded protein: CASRSTGGAGELFF.

The CDR3, as DNA: TGCGCCACCAAGCAATATGGCTACACCTTC. It translates to CATKQYGYTF. V usage is TRBV23-1 and J usage is TRBJ1-2; no clear D gene. TRBV23-1 falls under the ORF class, with uncertain function. This CDR3 is built from 10 residues. V lost 10 bases, J lost 5 bases, and 8 bases lay in between.

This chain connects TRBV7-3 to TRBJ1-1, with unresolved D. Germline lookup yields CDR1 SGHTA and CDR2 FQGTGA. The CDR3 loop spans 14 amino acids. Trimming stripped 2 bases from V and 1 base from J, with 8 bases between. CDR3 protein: CASSLSSRNTEAFF. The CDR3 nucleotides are TGTGCCAGCAGCTTATCGTCCAGGAACACTGAAGCTTTCTTT.

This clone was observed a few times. CDR3 in amino acids: CASSSTGTGLYTF. The DNA of the CDR3 is TGTGCCAGCAGCTCAACCGGGACAGGGCTCTACACCTTC. The chain uses TRBV7-3 and TRBJ1-2; 9 bases align to TRBD1. The V segment lost 4 bases and the J segment 10 bases; nucleotides outside the gene matches: 7. The CDR3 extends over 13 amino acids. The V gene's germline CDR1 is SGHTA and CDR2 FQGTGA.

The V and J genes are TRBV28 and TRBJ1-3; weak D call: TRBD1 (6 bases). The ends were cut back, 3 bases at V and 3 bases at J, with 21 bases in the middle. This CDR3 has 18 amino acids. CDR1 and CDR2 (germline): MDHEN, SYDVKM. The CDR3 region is CASSLPLQGSSFGNTIYF. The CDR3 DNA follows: TGTGCCAGCAGTTTGCCCCTACAGGGATCCAGTTTTGGAAACACCATATATTTT.

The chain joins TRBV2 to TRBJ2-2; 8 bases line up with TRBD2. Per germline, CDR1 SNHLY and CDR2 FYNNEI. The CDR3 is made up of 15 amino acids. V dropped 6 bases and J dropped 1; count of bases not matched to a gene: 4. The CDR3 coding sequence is TGTGCCAGCAGCTTTAGCGGGATGAACACCGGGGAGCTGTTTTTT. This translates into CASSFSGMNTGELFF.

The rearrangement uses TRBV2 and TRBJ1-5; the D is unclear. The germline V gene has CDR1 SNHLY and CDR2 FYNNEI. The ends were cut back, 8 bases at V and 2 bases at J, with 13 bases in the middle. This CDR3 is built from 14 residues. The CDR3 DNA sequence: TGTGCCAGCGCTGTCCTTACGGGCAATCAGCCCCAGCATTTT. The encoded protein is CASAVLTGNQPQHF.

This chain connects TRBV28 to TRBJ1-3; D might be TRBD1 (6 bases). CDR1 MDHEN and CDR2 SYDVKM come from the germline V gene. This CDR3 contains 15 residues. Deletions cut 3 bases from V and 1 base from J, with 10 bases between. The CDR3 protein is CASSFSTGSGNTIYF. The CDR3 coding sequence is TGTGCCAGCAGTTTCTCAACAGGGTCTGGAAACACCATATATTTT.